The clone carrying this TCR beta chain was counted at least ten times. Its antigen is unidentified. This sample was taken from a study of T cells in Graves' hyperthyroidism and ophthalmopathy. Study-wide findings and caveats: Most thyroid clonotypes with frequency above 0.001 were detected in blood. By a 13 V-J model, ophthalmopathy was set apart from stable hyperthyroidism.

The CDR3 is 13 residues long. Trimming left V 9 bases short and J 5 bases short, with 13 bases between. The V gene's germline CDR1 is ENHRY and CDR2 SYGVKD. Over 18 months, lack of ophthalmopathy progression marked Graves' hyperthyroidism as stable. The study based diagnoses on clinical symptoms, serum thyroxine and TRAb, thyroid ultrasound and orbital computed tomography. Amplification of TCR beta CDR3 regions was performed using RNA transcripts as template. A set of HTBI primers served as the primers for a first-round RT-PCR of the TCR CDR3. TCRdb fed the multiplex PCR reads into MiXCR, producing one record per CDR3 protein. In the table there are about 540,000 distinct CDR3 sequences, roughly 46% of which are singletons.

The source material was peripheral blood or thyroid tissue (not recorded which). This receptor was identified in a woman under 30 with Graves' hyperthyroidism. V and J are TRBV10-3 and TRBJ1-4; tentatively, D is TRBD1 (6 bases). The CDR3 coding sequence is TGTGCCATGGACAGACCGCGAAATGAAAAACTGTTTTTT. Translation: CAMDRPRNEKLFF.